Listed below are T cell receptor beta chains from one sample, sequenced in a study of cytomegalovirus exposure and HLA in healthy donors. This table comes from immunoSEQ multiplex PCR, and its TCRdb copy is limited to in-frame clones, with some not included. The data hold about 36,000 clones, with 55% to 75% observed a single time. The specimen sequenced was PBMCs. These receptors came from a man under 40 in good health and CMV-seronegative. Each CDR3 is given with its conserved first and last residue. A D gene is named only where the DNA matches it firmly. Size tells how often a clone was seen (once, few, many) or the class of an expanded clone, and some rows leave it out.

abundance,v_gene,j_gene,d_gene,CDR3aa,CDR3nt
NA,TRBV7-8,TRBJ2-3,NA,CASSLARLRDTQYF,TGTGCCAGCAGCTTAGCGCGACTTCGCGATACGCAGTATTTT
NA,TRBV7-2,TRBJ2-5,NA,CASSLAGGGETQYF,TGTGCCAGCAGCTTAGCGGGAGGGGGAGAGACCCAGTACTTC
NA,TRBV6-5,TRBJ1-2,TRBD1,CASRTRQGQGGYTF,TGTGCCAGCAGGACGAGACAGGGTCAGGGGGGCTACACCTTC
few,TRBV9,TRBJ1-5,NA,CASSPRAGDQPQHF,TGTGCCAGCAGCCCCCGGGCAGGGGATCAGCCCCAGCATTTT
NA,TRBV7-8,TRBJ2-1,TRBD2,CASSLVLAGVREQFF,TGTGCCAGCAGCTTAGTACTAGCGGGAGTTAGAGAGCAGTTCTTC
few,TRBV28,TRBJ1-1,TRBD1,CASSYLTGVGEAFF,TGTGCCAGCAGTTACCTGACAGGGGTTGGTGAAGCTTTCTTT
NA,TRBV7-2,TRBJ1-2,NA,CASSSSPGPQF,TGTGCCAGCAGCTCCAGCCCAGGCCCGCAGTTC
NA,TRBV4-3,TRBJ2-7,TRBD1,CASSQGTGQPNEQYF,TGCGCCAGCAGCCAAGGGACAGGGCAACCCAACGAGCAGTACTTC
few,TRBV4-1,TRBJ2-3,NA,CASSLQEGGTDTQYF,TGCGCCAGCAGCCTCCAGGAGGGCGGCACAGATACGCAGTATTTT
once,TRBV29-1,TRBJ2-7,NA,CSVVGRGYEQYF,TGCAGCGTTGTAGGACGGGGCTACGAGCAGTACTTC
once,TRBV12-5,TRBJ2-1,TRBD2,CASGLIAGGVNEQFF,TGTGCTAGTGGTTTGATAGCGGGAGGAGTCAATGAGCAGTTCTTC
NA,TRBV6-5,TRBJ1-1,NA,CASRVAGLAQTEAFF,TGTGCCAGCAGGGTAGCAGGGCTTGCCCAAACTGAAGCTTTCTTT
NA,TRBV19,TRBJ2-7,TRBD1,CASGSTGFLEQYF,TGTGCCAGTGGATCGACAGGGTTCTTAGAGCAGTACTTC
few,TRBV19,TRBJ2-3,TRBD2,CASRPPGLVTDTQYF,TGTGCCAGTAGACCACCGGGACTAGTCACAGATACGCAGTATTTT
NA,TRBV9,TRBJ2-5,NA,CASSVDWGAETQYF,TGTGCCAGCAGCGTAGACTGGGGCGCGGAGACCCAGTACTTC
few,TRBV14,TRBJ1-2,TRBD1,CASSQQDRLAYGYTF,TGTGCCAGCAGCCAACAGGACAGGCTTGCCTATGGCTACACCTTC
NA,TRBV6-5,TRBJ2-7,NA,CASSYQRAPRPGEQYF,TGTGCCAGCAGTTACCAGCGGGCCCCGAGGCCGGGCGAGCAGTACTTC
NA,TRBV5-4,TRBJ2-4,NA,CASSSGKNIQYF,TGTGCCAGCAGCTCAGGAAAAAACATTCAGTACTTC
NA,TRBV27,TRBJ2-1,TRBD1,CATSGQGAVEDEQFF,TGTGCCACCTCAGGACAGGGGGCAGTTGAGGATGAGCAGTTCTTC
NA,TRBV15,TRBJ1-1,NA,CATSSPGRGDTEAFF,TGTGCCACCAGCTCCCCCGGGAGGGGGGACACTGAAGCTTTCTTT
NA,TRBV29-1,TRBJ2-1,TRBD2,CSANSPSREEFF,TGCAGCGCAAACTCACCGTCGCGGGAGGAGTTCTTC
once,TRBV2,TRBJ2-3,NA,CASSGGPDTQYF,TGTGCCAGCAGTGGGGGCCCAGATACGCAGTATTTT
few,TRBV10-3,TRBJ2-7,NA,CAISESDRGYEQYF,TGTGCCATCAGTGAGTCAGATCGGGGATACGAGCAGTACTTC
medium-sized,TRBV2,TRBJ2-7,TRBD1,CASSEAKDRAPSGQYF,TGTGCCAGCAGTGAAGCAAAAGACAGGGCTCCTTCCGGTCAGTACTTC
NA,TRBV6-1,TRBJ1-5,NA,CASIVQGGQPQHF,TGTGCCAGCATCGTACAGGGAGGGCAGCCCCAGCATTTT
NA,TRBV7-8,TRBJ1-2,NA,CASSGPGHLYGYGYTF,TGTGCCAGCAGCGGTCCGGGACACCTCTATGGCTATGGCTACACCTTC
NA,TRBV5-8,TRBJ1-2,TRBD1,CASSLGTGRGYTF,TGTGCCAGCAGCCTCGGGACAGGGAGGGGCTACACCTTC
NA,TRBV28,TRBJ2-7,NA,CASSRLAYEQYF,TGTGCCAGCAGTCGGTTGGCCTACGAGCAGTACTTC
NA,TRBV28,TRBJ2-6,NA,CASSPYRLLSGANVLTF,TGTGCCAGCAGTCCCTATCGACTCCTCTCTGGGGCCAACGTCCTGACTTTC
once,TRBV4-1,TRBJ1-1,NA,CASSPGGARGVNTEAFF,TGCGCCAGCAGCCCGGGCGGGGCGCGAGGGGTGAACACTGAAGCTTTCTTT
NA,TRBV5-4,TRBJ1-5,NA,CASSTGEPGDQPQHF,TGTGCCAGCAGCACAGGAGAACCAGGGGATCAGCCCCAGCATTTT
NA,TRBV18,TRBJ1-1,TRBD1,CASSPSGQLNTEAFF,TGTGCCAGCTCACCCTCGGGACAGCTGAACACTGAAGCTTTCTTT
NA,TRBV7-2,TRBJ1-5,NA,CASSLGSGVYQPQHF,TGTGCCAGCAGCTTAGGGTCAGGGGTTTATCAGCCCCAGCATTTT
NA,TRBV28,TRBJ2-1,TRBD2,CASVGLASNEQFF,TGTGCCAGCGTGGGACTAGCCTCCAATGAGCAGTTCTTC
NA,TRBV7-9,TRBJ1-2,TRBD1,CASSRETGAKLYGYTF,TGTGCCAGCAGCCGCGAGACAGGGGCGAAACTCTATGGCTACACCTTC
few,TRBV7-9,TRBJ1-2,TRBD1,CASSLEGGQNYGYTF,TGTGCCAGCAGCTTAGAAGGGGGACAGAACTATGGCTACACCTTC
NA,TRBV11-2,TRBJ1-2,TRBD1,CASSLFLGTEPNYGYTF,TGTGCCAGCAGCTTATTCCTAGGGACAGAACCTAACTATGGCTACACCTTC
NA,TRBV7-2,TRBJ2-1,NA,CASSQEGRGLGDEQFF,TGTGCCAGCAGCCAGGAGGGTAGGGGTCTGGGCGATGAGCAGTTCTTC
NA,TRBV4-1,TRBJ2-7,NA,CASSPLLTASYEQYF,TGCGCCAGCAGTCCGTTGCTTACAGCTTCCTACGAGCAGTACTTC
NA,TRBV29-1,TRBJ2-2,TRBD1,CSVDQDRAGELFF,TGCAGCGTTGACCAGGACAGGGCCGGGGAGCTGTTTTTT
NA,TRBV4-3,TRBJ2-4,NA,CASSQERTNLAKNIQYF,TGCGCCAGCAGCCAAGAGAGGACAAACTTAGCCAAAAACATTCAGTACTTC
NA,TRBV4-2,TRBJ1-1,NA,CASSLSTSEAFF,TGTGCCAGCAGCCTGTCCACATCTGAAGCTTTCTTT
few,TRBV6-1,TRBJ2-3,NA,CASSELSGADTQYF,TGTGCCAGCAGTGAACTCTCAGGGGCAGATACGCAGTATTTT
NA,TRBV10-1,TRBJ2-1,TRBD2,CASSSGEYNEQFF,TGCGCCAGCAGTAGCGGGGAATACAATGAGCAGTTCTTC
NA,TRBV5-6,TRBJ2-5,NA,CASSLRLASETQYF,TGTGCCAGCAGCTTGCGGCTAGCTAGCGAGACCCAGTACTTC
few,TRBV5-1,TRBJ1-4,TRBD1,CASSQSGTGEKLFF,TGCGCCAGCAGCCAGTCTGGGACAGGGGAAAAACTGTTTTTT
NA,TRBV25-1,TRBJ2-7,NA,CASSSTPGQLVLF,TGTGCCAGCAGTTCAACACCGGGACAACTAGTCCTCTTC
NA,TRBV6-5,TRBJ1-5,NA,CASSPAGGDNQPQHF,TGTGCCAGCAGCCCAGCGGGAGGGGACAATCAGCCCCAGCATTTT
NA,TRBV15,TRBJ1-4,TRBD1,CATSLDRADEKLFF,TGTGCCACCAGCCTGGACAGGGCCGATGAAAAACTGTTTTTT
once,TRBV5-1,TRBJ2-6,NA,CASSPAGAGANVLTF,TGCGCCAGCAGCCCCGCGGGTGCCGGGGCCAACGTCCTGACTTTC
NA,TRBV15,TRBJ2-7,TRBD2,CATSRERDGREQYF,TGTGCCACCAGCAGAGAAAGGGACGGGAGGGAGCAGTACTTC
NA,TRBV29-1,TRBJ1-1,TRBD1,CSVEDRGRGTEAFF,TGCAGCGTTGAGGACAGGGGGCGCGGCACTGAAGCTTTCTTT
once,TRBV6-5,TRBJ1-3,NA,CASPRSLSRDTIYF,TGTGCCAGCCCCCGGAGCCTCTCGAGGGACACCATATATTTT
NA,TRBV5-1,TRBJ2-7,NA,CASSLAAGIYEQYF,TGCGCCAGCAGCTTGGCTGCCGGTATCTACGAGCAGTACTTC
few,TRBV6-5,TRBJ2-2,NA,CASSPRETGELFF,TGTGCCAGCAGTCCCAGGGAAACCGGGGAGCTGTTTTTT